These T cell receptor beta chains were read from a single sample in a study of post-analysis software for immune sequencing data. TCRdb passed the PCR reads through MiXCR, listing each CDR3 protein once. The sample shows hundreds of thousands of distinct CDR3 sequences, over 30% of them seen only once. The sequencing sample was made of blood. The source is a girl aged 2 to 9 with multiple sclerosis. The CDR3 runs from the conserved cysteine through the conserved F or W. The order of the fields is clone size, V gene, J gene, D gene, CDR3 protein, CDR3 DNA. D genes are given only for firm matches. Rows give clone size only sometimes, using once, few, many, or a class for an expanded clone.

.	TRBV10-3	TRBJ2-7	TRBD2	CAISALRLAGDWSYEQYF	TGTGCCATCAGCGCCTTACGACTAGCGGGAGATTGGTCCTACGAGCAGTACTTC
few	TRBV3-1	TRBJ2-5	.	CASSQMGGETQYF	TGTGCCAGCAGCCAAATGGGCGGGGAGACCCAGTACTTC
.	TRBV20-1	TRBJ2-7	.	CSAETGNLYEQYF	TGCAGTGCTGAAACCGGGAACCTCTATGAGCAGTACTTC
.	TRBV6-2/TRBV6-3	TRBJ2-1	TRBD1	CASRIPGQGAYNEQFF	TGTGCCAGCAGGATCCCGGGACAGGGGGCCTACAATGAGCAGTTCTTC
.	TRBV10-3	TRBJ2-7	.	CAISDVRTPTYEQYF	TGTGCCATCAGTGATGTTCGGACACCAACCTACGAGCAGTACTTC
once	TRBV20-1	TRBJ1-4	TRBD1	CSALPGQGGEKLFF	TGCAGTGCGCTTCCGGGACAGGGAGGCGAAAAACTGTTTTTT
.	TRBV9	TRBJ2-7	TRBD1	CASSVGQGAVYEQYF	TGTGCCAGCAGCGTAGGACAGGGGGCGGTTTACGAGCAGTACTTC
once	TRBV7-6	TRBJ2-5	TRBD2	CASSLVTGGRLETQYF	TGTGCCAGCAGCTTAGTCACGGGGGGGCGTCTAGAGACCCAGTACTTC
.	TRBV3-1	TRBJ1-1	TRBD1	CASSRLGGTTEAFF	TGTGCCAGCAGCCGGTTAGGGGGCACCACTGAAGCTTTCTTT
few	TRBV10-3	TRBJ2-7	TRBD1	CAISFPPGQGADEQYF	TGTGCCATCAGCTTCCCTCCGGGACAGGGGGCTGACGAGCAGTACTTC
few	TRBV27	TRBJ2-1	TRBD2	CASSFSSGRALVEQFF	TGTGCCAGCAGTTTCTCTAGCGGGAGGGCCCTCGTTGAGCAGTTCTTC
few	TRBV28	TRBJ1-4	.	CAAGGVREKLFF	TGTGCCGCAGGCGGGGTACGGGAAAAACTGTTTTTT
few	TRBV28	TRBJ2-5	.	CASSPTRLQGQETQYF	TGTGCCAGCAGTCCAACAAGGCTTCAGGGCCAAGAGACCCAGTACTTC
.	TRBV20-1	TRBJ1-1	.	CSARLEMNTEAFF	TGCAGTGCTAGATTGGAGATGAACACTGAAGCTTTCTTT
once	TRBV6-1	TRBJ1-2	.	CASFNVQTAFYGYTF	TGTGCCAGCTTCAACGTCCAGACAGCTTTCTATGGCTACACCTTC
.	TRBV2	TRBJ2-7	TRBD1	CASSENLRQGAREQYF	TGTGCCAGCAGTGAAAATTTGAGACAGGGGGCGCGGGAGCAGTACTTC
.	TRBV6-5	TRBJ2-1	TRBD2	CASSYIASGSHEQFF	TGTGCCAGCAGTTACATCGCTAGCGGGAGCCATGAGCAGTTCTTC